This T cell receptor (beta chain) was obtained from a study of shared clonotypes between healthy human individuals. Clones were read by immunoSEQ multiplex PCR, and TCRdb kept only the in-frame ones, dropping some. Altogether about 700,000 clones are present, 90% to 95% being singletons, with the ten largest covering about a quarter. The V end lost 7 bases, the J end lost 5 bases, and 18 bases lay between the germline ends. Germline CDR1 is SEHNR and CDR2 is FQNEAQ (reference sequence). The CDR3 is made up of 15 amino acids. CD45RO-negative, CCR7-selected cells formed the naive CD8 fraction, which excluded terminally differentiated effector memory CD45RA+ cells.

The sequenced sample consisted of naive CD8+ T cells sorted from blood. The chain recombines TRBV7-9 with TRBJ2-1; weak D call: TRBD1 (6 bases). This sequence was found in a man aged 25-45 years in good health. DNA for the CDR3: TGTGCCAGCACACCTCCCGACAGGACCCACAATGAGCAGTTCTTC. Its translation: CASTPPDRTHNEQFF.